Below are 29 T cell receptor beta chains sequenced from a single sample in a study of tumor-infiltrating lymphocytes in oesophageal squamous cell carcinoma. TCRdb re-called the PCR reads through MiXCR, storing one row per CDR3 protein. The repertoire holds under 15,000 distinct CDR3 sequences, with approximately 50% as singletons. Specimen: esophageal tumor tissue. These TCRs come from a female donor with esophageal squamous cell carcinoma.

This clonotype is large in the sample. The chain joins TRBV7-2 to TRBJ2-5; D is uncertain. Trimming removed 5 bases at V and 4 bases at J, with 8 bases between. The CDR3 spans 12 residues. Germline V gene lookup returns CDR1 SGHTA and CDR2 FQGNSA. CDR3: CASSRVRETQYF. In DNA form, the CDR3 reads TGTGCCAGCAGCCGTGTCCGAGAGACCCAGTACTTC.

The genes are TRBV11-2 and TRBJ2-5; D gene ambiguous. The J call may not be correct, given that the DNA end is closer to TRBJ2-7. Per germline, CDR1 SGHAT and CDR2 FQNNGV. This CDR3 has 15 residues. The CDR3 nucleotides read TGTGCCAGCAGCTTAGAATGGGGTCCGCTATACGAGCAGTACTTC. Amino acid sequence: CASSLEWGPLYEQYF.

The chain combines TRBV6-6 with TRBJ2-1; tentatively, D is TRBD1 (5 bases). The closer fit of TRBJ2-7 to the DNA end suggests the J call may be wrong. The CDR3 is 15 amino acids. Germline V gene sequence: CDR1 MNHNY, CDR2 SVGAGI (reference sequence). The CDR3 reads CASKQERPVSYEQYF. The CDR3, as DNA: TGTGCCAGCAAACAGGAGCGCCCAGTCTCCTACGAGCAGTACTTC.

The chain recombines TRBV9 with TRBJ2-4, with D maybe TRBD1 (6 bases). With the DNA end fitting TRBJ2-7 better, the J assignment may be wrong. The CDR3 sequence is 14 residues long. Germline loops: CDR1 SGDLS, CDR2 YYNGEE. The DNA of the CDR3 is TGTGCCAGCAGCGTAGGGGACACGATCTACGAGCAGTACTTC. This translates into CASSVGDTIYEQYF.

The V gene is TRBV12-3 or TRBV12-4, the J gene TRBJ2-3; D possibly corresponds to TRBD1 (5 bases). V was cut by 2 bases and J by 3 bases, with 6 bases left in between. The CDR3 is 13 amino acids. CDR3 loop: CASSLHRTDTQYF. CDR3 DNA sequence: TGTGCCAGCAGTTTACACAGGACAGATACGCAGTATTTT.

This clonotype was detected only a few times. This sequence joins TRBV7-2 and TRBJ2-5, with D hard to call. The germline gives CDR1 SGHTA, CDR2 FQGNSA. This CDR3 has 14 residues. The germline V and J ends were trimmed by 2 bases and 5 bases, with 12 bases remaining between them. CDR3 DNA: TGTGCCAGCAGCTTAATGGGAAGGGCTGAGACCCAGTACTTC. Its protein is CASSLMGRAETQYF.

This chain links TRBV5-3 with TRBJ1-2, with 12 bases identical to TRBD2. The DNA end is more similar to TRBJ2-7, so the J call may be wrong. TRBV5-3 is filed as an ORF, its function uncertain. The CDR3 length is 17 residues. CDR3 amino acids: CASKRTSGTTGPNEQYF. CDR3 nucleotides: TGTGCCAGCAAAAGGACTAGCGGGACCACGGGACCTAACGAGCAGTACTTC.

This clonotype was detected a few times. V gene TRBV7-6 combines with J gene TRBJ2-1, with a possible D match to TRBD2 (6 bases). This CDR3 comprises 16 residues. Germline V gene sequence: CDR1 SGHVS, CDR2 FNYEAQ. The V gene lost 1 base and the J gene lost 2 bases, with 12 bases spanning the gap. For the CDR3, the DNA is TGTGCCAGCAGCTTAGTCGGGACTGGAGCCTACAATGAGCAGTTCTTC. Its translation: CASSLVGTGAYNEQFF.

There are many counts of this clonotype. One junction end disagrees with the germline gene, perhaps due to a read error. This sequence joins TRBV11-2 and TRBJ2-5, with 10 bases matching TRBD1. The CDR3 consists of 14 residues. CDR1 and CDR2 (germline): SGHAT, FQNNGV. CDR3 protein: CASSLGVTGGSVGF. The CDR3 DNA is TGTGCCAGCAGCTTAGGTGTGACAGGGGGCTCGGTGGGATTC.

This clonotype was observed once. DNA for the CDR3: TGTGCCAGCAGCTTACGAAGGGGATACAATGAGCAGTTCTTC. It translates to CASSLRRGYNEQFF. V usage is TRBV7-3 and J usage is TRBJ2-1; D possibly corresponds to TRBD1 (5 bases). Germline CDR1 SGHTA, CDR2 FQGTGA. V lost 2 bases and J lost 4, with 9 bases in between. CDR3 length: 14 residues.

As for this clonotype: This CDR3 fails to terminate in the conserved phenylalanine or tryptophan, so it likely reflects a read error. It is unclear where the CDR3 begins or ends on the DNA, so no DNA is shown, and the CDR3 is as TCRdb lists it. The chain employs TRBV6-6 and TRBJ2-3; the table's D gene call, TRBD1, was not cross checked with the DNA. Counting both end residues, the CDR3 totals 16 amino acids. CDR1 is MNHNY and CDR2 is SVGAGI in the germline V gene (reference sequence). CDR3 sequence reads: CASSYSMGPGGYTFGS.

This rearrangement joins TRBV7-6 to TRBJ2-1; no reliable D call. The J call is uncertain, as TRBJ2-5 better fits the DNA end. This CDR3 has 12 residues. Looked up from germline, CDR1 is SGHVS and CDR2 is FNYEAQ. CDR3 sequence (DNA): TGTGCCAGCAGCTCTCTTGGGGAGACCCAGTACTTC. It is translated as CASSSLGETQYF.

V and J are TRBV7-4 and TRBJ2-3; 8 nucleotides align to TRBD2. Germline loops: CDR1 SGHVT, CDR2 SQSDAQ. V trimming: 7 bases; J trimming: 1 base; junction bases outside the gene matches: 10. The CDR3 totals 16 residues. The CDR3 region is CASTFHLAGRTDTQYF. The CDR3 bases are TGTGCCAGCACCTTCCATTTAGCGGGACGCACAGATACGCAGTATTTT.

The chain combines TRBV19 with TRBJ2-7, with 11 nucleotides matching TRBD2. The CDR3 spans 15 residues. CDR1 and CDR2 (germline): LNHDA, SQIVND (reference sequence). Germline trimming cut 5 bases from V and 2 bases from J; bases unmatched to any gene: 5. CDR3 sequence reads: CASSPRLAGPYEQYF. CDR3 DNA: TGTGCCAGTAGTCCCAGACTAGCGGGACCCTACGAGCAGTACTTC.

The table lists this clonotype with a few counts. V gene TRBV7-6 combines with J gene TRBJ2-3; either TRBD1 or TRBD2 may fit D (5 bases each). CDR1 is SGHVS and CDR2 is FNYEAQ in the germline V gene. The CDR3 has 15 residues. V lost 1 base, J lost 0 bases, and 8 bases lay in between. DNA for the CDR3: TGTGCCAGCAGCTTAGGGGGGATTAGCACAGATACGCAGTATTTT. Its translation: CASSLGGISTDTQYF. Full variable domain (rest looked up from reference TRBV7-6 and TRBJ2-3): GAGVSQSPRYKVTKRGQDVALRCDPISGHVSLYWYRQALGQGPEFLTYFNYEAQQDKSGLPNDRFSAERPEGSISTLTIQRTEQRDSAMYRCASSLGGISTDTQYFGPGTRLTVL.

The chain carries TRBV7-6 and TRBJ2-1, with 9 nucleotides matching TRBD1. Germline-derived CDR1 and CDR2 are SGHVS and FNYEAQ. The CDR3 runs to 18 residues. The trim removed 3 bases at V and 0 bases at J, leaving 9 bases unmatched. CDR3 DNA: TGTGCCAGCAGCTTCAACTCCGGGACAGGGAGCTCCTACAATGAGCAGTTCTTC. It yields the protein CASSFNSGTGSSYNEQFF. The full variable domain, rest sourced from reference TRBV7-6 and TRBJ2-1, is GAGVSQSPRYKVTKRGQDVALRCDPISGHVSLYWYRQALGQGPEFLTYFNYEAQQDKSGLPNDRFSAERPEGSISTLTIQRTEQRDSAMYRCASSFNSGTGSSYNEQFFGPGTRLTVL.

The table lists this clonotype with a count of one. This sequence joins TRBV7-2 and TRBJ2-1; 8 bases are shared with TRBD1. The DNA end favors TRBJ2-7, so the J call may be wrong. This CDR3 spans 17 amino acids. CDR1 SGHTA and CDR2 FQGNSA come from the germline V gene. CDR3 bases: TGTGCCAGCAGCTTAGCGCATTCAGGGACAGGACTGTACGAGCAGTACTTC. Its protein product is CASSLAHSGTGLYEQYF.

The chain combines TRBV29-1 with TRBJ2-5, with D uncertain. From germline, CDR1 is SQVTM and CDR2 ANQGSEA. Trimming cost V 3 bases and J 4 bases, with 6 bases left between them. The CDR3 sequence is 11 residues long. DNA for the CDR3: TGCAGCGTTGACCGAGCAGAGACCCAGTACTTC. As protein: CSVDRAETQYF.

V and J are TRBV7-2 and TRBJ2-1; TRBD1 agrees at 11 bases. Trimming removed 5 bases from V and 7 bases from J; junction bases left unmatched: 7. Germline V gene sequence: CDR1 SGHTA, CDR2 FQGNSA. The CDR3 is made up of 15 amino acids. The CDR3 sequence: CASSLAGQGVNEQFF. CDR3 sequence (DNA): TGTGCCAGCAGCCTCGCGGGACAGGGGGTAAATGAGCAGTTCTTC.

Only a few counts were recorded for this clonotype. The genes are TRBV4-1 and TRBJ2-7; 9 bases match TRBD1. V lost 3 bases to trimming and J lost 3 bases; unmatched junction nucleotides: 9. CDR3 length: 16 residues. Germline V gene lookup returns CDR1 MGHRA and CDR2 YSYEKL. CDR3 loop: CASSHLLGTGNYEQYF. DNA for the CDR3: TGCGCCAGCAGCCACCTACTAGGGACAGGGAACTACGAGCAGTACTTC.

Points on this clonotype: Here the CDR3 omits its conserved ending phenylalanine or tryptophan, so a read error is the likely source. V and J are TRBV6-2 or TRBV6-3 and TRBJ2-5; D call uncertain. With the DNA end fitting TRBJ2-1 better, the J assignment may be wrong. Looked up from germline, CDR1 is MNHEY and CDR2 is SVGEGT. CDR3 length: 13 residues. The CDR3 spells CASSYGEIGEQFC. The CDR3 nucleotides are TGTGCCAGCAGTTACGGAGAAATTGGTGAGCAGTTCTGC.

In nucleotides, the CDR3 is TGTGCCAGCAGTGCCAGGGGGTTCGGCACAGATACGCAGTATTTT. This translates into CASSARGFGTDTQYF. The chain is built from TRBV12-3 or TRBV12-4 and TRBJ2-3, with 7 bases aligning to TRBD1. The CDR3 is 15 amino acids. Trimming removed 5 bases from V and 1 base from J; junction bases left unmatched: 6.

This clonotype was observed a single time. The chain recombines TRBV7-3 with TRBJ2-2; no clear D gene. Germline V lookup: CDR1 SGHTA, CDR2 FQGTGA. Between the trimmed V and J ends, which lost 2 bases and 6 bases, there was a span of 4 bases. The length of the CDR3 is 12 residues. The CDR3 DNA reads TGTGCCAGCAGCTTAGGGGCCGGGGAGCTGTTTTTT. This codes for CASSLGAGELFF.

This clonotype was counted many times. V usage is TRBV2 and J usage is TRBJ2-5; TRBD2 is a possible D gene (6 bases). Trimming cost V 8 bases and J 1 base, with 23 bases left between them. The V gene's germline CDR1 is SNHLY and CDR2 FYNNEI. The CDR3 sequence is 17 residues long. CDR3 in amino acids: CASGEVGVPHGQETQYF. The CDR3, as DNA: TGTGCCAGCGGGGAGGTCGGGGTTCCTCATGGCCAAGAGACCCAGTACTTC. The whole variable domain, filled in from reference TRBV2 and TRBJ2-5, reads EPEVTQTPSHQVTQMGQEVILRCVPISNHLYFYWYRQILGQKVEFLVSFYNNEISEKSEIFDDQFSVERPDGSNFTLKIRSTKLEDSAMYFCASGEVGVPHGQETQYFGPGTRLLVL.

CDR3 amino acids: CASSTSGLSYGYTF. Here the CDR3 DNA reads TGTGCCAGCAGCACCTCGGGGCTGAGCTATGGCTACACCTTC. The chain joins TRBV7-4 to TRBJ2-1; D might be TRBD1 (5 bases). The J call is uncertain, as TRBJ1-2 better fits the DNA end. The germline CDR1 and CDR2 sequences are SGHVT and SQSDAQ. The CDR3 is 14 amino acids.

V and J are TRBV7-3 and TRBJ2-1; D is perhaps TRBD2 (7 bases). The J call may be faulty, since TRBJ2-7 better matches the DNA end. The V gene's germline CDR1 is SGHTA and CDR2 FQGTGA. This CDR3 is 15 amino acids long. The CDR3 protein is CASSLEGGSSYEQYF. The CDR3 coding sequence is TGTGCCAGCAGCTTAGAGGGGGGGAGCTCCTACGAGCAGTACTTC.

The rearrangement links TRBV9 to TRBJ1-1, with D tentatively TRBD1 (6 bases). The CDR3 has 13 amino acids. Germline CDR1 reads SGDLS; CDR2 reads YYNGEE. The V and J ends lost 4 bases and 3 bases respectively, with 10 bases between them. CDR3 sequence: CASSLGADTEAFF. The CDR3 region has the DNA TGTGCCAGCAGCCTGGGGGCAGACACTGAAGCTTTCTTT.

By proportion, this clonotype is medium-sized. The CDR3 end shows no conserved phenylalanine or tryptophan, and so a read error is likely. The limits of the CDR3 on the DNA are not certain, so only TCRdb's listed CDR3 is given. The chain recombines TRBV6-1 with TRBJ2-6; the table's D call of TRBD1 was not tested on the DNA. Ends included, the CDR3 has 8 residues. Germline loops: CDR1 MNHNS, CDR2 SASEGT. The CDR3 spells CASSKFRQ.

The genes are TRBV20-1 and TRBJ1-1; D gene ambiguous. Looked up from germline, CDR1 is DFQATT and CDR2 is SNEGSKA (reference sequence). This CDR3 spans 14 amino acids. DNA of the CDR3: TGCTCGGCATTGGGGAGGGCTTTAAACACTGAAGCTTTCTTT. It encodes CSALGRALNTEAFF.